This paragraph reports one T cell receptor beta chain. Its antigen is undetermined. The data were obtained in a study of cytomegalovirus exposure and HLA in healthy donors. Researchers ran the PCR with 60 Vbeta and 13 Jbeta primers. Profiled with immunoSEQ multiplex PCR; TCRdb holds only in-frame clones, not every one. This sample carries under 90,000 clones, just over 75% of them seen once, and the ten largest clones take approximately 3%. Nominal health characterized the donors when sampled, though unrecorded immune exposures were likely. Findings and limits, study-wide: In a later analysis, 15,000 to 20,000 TCR beta sequences were associated with HLA alleles at 0.05 false discovery rate. V- and J-gene trimming in TCR beta was tied to a missense DCLRE1C variant by an analysis performed later.

The J segment lost 4 bases and the V segment lost 7 bases, leaving 10 bases of the junction unmatched. The CDR3 has 15 amino acids. Germline values: CDR1 ENHRY, CDR2 SYGVKD. Sequencing input: PBMCs. The sequence was obtained from a man over 45 in good health and CMV-seropositive. V usage is TRBV10-3 and J usage is TRBJ2-1; TRBD1 agrees at 7 bases. The CDR3 sequence is CAITSDRERYNEQFF. In nucleotides, the CDR3 is TGTGCCATCACCTCCGACAGGGAGAGATACAATGAGCAGTTCTTC.